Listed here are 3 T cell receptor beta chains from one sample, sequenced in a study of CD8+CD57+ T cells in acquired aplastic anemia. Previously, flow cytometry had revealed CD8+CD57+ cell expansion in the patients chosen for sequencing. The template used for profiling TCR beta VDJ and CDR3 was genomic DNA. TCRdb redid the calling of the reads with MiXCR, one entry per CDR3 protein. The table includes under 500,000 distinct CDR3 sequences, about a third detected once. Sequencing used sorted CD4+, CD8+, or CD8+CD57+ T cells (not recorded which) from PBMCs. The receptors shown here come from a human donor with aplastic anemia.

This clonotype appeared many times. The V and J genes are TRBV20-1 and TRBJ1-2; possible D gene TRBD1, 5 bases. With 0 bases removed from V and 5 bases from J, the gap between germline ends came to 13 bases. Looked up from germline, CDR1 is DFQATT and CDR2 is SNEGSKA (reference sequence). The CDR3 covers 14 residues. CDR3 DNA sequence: TGCAGTGCTAGAGAGGGCGTGGCAGGGTATGGCTACACCTTC. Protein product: CSAREGVAGYGYTF.

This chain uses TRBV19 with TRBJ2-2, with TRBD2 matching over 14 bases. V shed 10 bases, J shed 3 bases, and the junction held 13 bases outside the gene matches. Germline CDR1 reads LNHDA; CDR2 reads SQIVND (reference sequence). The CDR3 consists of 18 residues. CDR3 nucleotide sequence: TGTGCCACCCTACCGTCCGGGACTAGCGGGAGCTACACCGGGGAGCTGTTTTTT. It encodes CATLPSGTSGSYTGELFF.

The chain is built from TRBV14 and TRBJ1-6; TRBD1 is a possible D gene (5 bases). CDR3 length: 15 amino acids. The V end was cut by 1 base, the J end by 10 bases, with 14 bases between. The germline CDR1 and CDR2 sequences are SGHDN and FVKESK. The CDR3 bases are TGTGCCAGCAGCCAAGTCTGGGGGGTGCGGTCACCCCTCCACTTT. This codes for CASSQVWGVRSPLHF.